This T cell receptor (beta chain) was obtained from a study of blood T cell repertoires in COVID-19 (dated by TCRdb to about 2020). Concerning the study at large: Samples from collaborators originated in the United States, Italy and Spain and spanned both the acute and convalescent phases of COVID-19. The prospective study material was composed of cDNA or gDNA derived from T cells, B-cell-depleted T cells, or PBMCs. Deeply sampled blood TCRbeta repertoires from subjects exposed to, actively infected with, or recovered from COVID-19 were included in the dataset. The repertoires were released in a freely available public database meant as a resource for research on the immune response to SARS-CoV-2. Samples came from the ongoing ImmuneRACE study (first 160 participants) plus 1,254 subjects from 6 global collaborators. Sample metadata almost always included a de-identified subject ID, COVID-19 status, age in years and sex. Where available, HLA class I and class II types were taken from metadata supplied by the sample provider and were not determined by assay-based typing.

Results the study describes overall, beyond this receptor: The quantity of clinical and demographic metadata differed by source and by participant and was supplied without curation.

TCRbeta CDR3 regions were amplified from genomic DNA by means of the immunoSEQ Assay, a bias-controlled multiplex PCR. On the authors' methods: Nucleated cell counts per sample were estimated from amplification of reference gene primers within the assay. To quantify the absolute abundance of each unique TCRbeta CDR3 rearrangement, sequence reads were collapsed and filtered. For each sample, productive Simpson clonality was calculated as the square root of Simpson's diversity index over productive rearrangements. What TCRdb holds here is the immuneACCESS table cut down to in-frame rearrangements. Part of the clones is not present; checked against another copy, under half of the missing clones reflect an unresolved V gene, and the others are unexplained. The V and J calls and clone size come from that table; D and trimming were worked out from the DNA. The sample table lists 300,000 to 350,000 clones, around nine tenths of them with a count of one. The top ten hold less than 9.5% of the sample.

Participants in the prospective study were aged about 18 to 100 years, lived in under 30 United States geographic areas, and enrolled through a virtual design. Cohort assignment in the prospective study relied on participant-reported clinical history from a screening survey and a study questionnaire. For ImmuneRACE Cohort 3, a participant was defined as recovered based on two consecutive negative NP/OP PCR tests, clearance by a healthcare professional, or resolution of symptoms. In the prospective study, mobile phlebotomists collected whole blood, serum and a nasopharyngeal or oropharyngeal swab from each participant. Prospective study participants could optionally give additional blood draws and questionnaires over an approximately 2-month period. Before DNA extraction, blood samples from the prospective study were shipped at room temperature or frozen. Details on this clone: What antigen it recognizes has not been identified. Per-nucleotide qualities are absent, and no much larger clonotype sits a single base away.

The TCR originated in a woman aged 25-40 years who had recovered from COVID-19. Sequenced: PBMCs or T cells enriched from blood (not recorded which).

The CDR3 is CASSLLYTEAFF. In nucleotides, the sequence is TGTGCCAGCAGTTTACTGTACACTGAAGCTTTCTTT. The chain employs TRBV28 and TRBJ1-1; the D gene cannot be resolved reliably. CDR1 and CDR2 were assigned from the germline V gene as MDHEN and SYDVKM. From cysteine to phenylalanine, the CDR3 is 12 amino acids long. The DNA shown is the 36-base CDR3, in frame from base 1. Between the V and J ends, shortened by 2 bases and 3 bases respectively, the junction contains 4 bases.